The entry that follows covers one T cell receptor (beta chain) sequence. Looked up from germline, CDR1 is MDHEN and CDR2 is SYDVKM. Trimming took off 1 base at V and 6 bases at J, with 10 bases between the two ends. This CDR3 contains 14 residues. Original processing methods: Nucleated cell counts were estimated from reference gene primer amplification. The protocol was immunoSEQ multiplex PCR, while the TCRdb copy is restricted to in-frame clones and leaves out a portion. The V and J calls and the clone size are those of that table, but D and trimming were determined from the DNA. Of around 200,000 clones listed, around 86% are singletons. This entry comes from a study of blood T cell repertoires in COVID-19. About the study: Acute-phase and convalescent COVID-19 samples originated in the United States, Italy and Spain. T cells, B-cell-depleted T cells, or PBMCs provided the cDNA or gDNA that served as material.

The sample consisted of peripheral blood. This sequence joins TRBV28 and TRBJ2-1; a weak D match, TRBD2 (5 bases). This sequence originates from a woman aged 40 to 50 with acute or convalescent COVID-19. The CDR3, as DNA: TGTGCCAGCAGTTTATTGTCCCGGGGCAATGAGCAGTTCTTC. Amino acid sequence: CASSLLSRGNEQFF.